These 30 T cell receptor beta chains originate from one sample sequenced in a study of cytomegalovirus exposure and HLA in healthy donors. Primers: 60 Vbeta forward and 13 Jbeta reverse. Profiling relied on immunoSEQ multiplex PCR, and the TCRdb table lists in-frame clones only, not all of them. The sample yields some 190,000 clones, 70% to 90% seen once. Sequenced material: PBMCs. All receptors come from a woman in her twenties or thirties in good health and CMV-seronegative.

This chain links TRBV30 with TRBJ1-1, with TRBD1 matching 8 bases. CDR1 is GTSNPN and CDR2 is SVGIG in the germline V gene (reference sequence). The CDR3 extends over 12 amino acids. The junction had 5 bases not matched to a gene; V was cut back by 3 bases and J by 8 bases. The CDR3 sequence is CAWRTQGAEAFF. Here the CDR3 DNA reads TGTGCCTGGAGGACTCAGGGGGCGGAAGCTTTCTTT.

The rearrangement joins TRBV5-1 to TRBJ2-2; weak D call: TRBD1 (6 bases). CDR3 length equals 16 residues. CDR1 is SGHRS, CDR2 YFSETQ, per germline. Between the trimmed V and J ends, which lost 1 base and 1 base, there was a span of 11 bases. The CDR3 here is CASSLIGQLNTGELFF. The CDR3 nucleotides are TGCGCCAGCAGCTTGATCGGACAGCTGAACACCGGGGAGCTGTTTTTT.

The J gene is TRBJ2-7, the V gene TRBV28; 12 bases map to TRBD2. Germline values: CDR1 MDHEN, CDR2 SYDVKM. Losses at the gene ends were 1 base for V and 4 bases for J; bases not matched to a gene: 8. The CDR3 consists of 17 residues. The CDR3 DNA sequence: TGTGCCAGCAGTTTATCCCCACTAGCGGGAGGCTCTTACGAGCAGTACTTC. It is translated as CASSLSPLAGGSYEQYF.

This chain uses TRBV11-2 with TRBJ1-1; D possibly corresponds to TRBD1 (6 bases). The germline V gene encodes CDR1 SGHAT and CDR2 FQNNGV. V gave up 5 bases and J gave up 6 bases, with 19 bases separating them. This CDR3 is 15 amino acids long. CDR3 region: CASSPQGRGKAEAFF. The DNA of the CDR3 is TGTGCCAGCAGCCCCCAAGGGAGGGGGAAAGCTGAAGCTTTCTTT.

The J gene is TRBJ2-1, the V gene TRBV10-3; D remains ambiguous. V dropped 3 bases and J dropped 0 bases, with 6 bases sitting between them. The CDR3 has 14 amino acids. Germline CDR1 and CDR2: ENHRY and SYGVKD. DNA for the CDR3: TGTGCCATCAGTGAATGGAGCTCCTACAATGAGCAGTTCTTC. It is translated as CAISEWSSYNEQFF.

The CDR3 DNA is TGTGCCAGTAGTCACCTGTCGGGGACACGGCATTTT. This gives the protein CASSHLSGTRHF. The chain has TRBV19 and TRBJ1-5, with a tentative D call TRBD1 (6 bases). V lost 5 bases and J lost 15, with 17 bases in between. The CDR3 is made up of 12 amino acids. The germline V gene has CDR1 LNHDA and CDR2 SQIVND (reference sequence).

This clone has only a few counts. This sequence joins TRBV29-1 and TRBJ2-7; maybe TRBD2 (5 bases). V dropped 5 bases and J dropped 0 bases, with 8 bases sitting between them. Germline lookup yields CDR1 SQVTM and CDR2 ANQGSEA. This CDR3 has 12 amino acids. The CDR3 loop is CSVTTISYEQYF. The CDR3, as DNA: TGCAGCGTTACGACTATCTCCTACGAGCAGTACTTC.

The genes are TRBV9 and TRBJ2-6; unclear D gene. CDR3 length: 17 residues. CDR1 is SGDLS, CDR2 YYNGEE, per germline. V lost 1 base and J lost 2, with 13 bases in between. As DNA, the CDR3 is TGTGCCAGCAGCGTATCCGGCGACAATCCTGGGGCCAACGTCCTGACTTTC. This translates into CASSVSGDNPGANVLTF.

The chain is built from TRBV13 and TRBJ2-5; possible D gene TRBD2, 6 bases. Trimming cost V 3 bases and J 3 bases, with 8 bases left between them. The CDR3 extends over 13 amino acids. The germline CDR1 and CDR2 sequences are PRHDT and FYEKMQ (reference sequence). DNA of the CDR3: TGTGCCAGCAGCTTTTTAGCGGAAGAGACCCAGTACTTC. Translation: CASSFLAEETQYF.

The V and J genes are TRBV6-5 and TRBJ1-5; 7 positions match TRBD1. CDR1 and CDR2 from the germline V gene are MNHEY and SVGAGI. The V and J ends lost 6 bases and 2 bases, in that order; junction bases with no gene match: 1. The CDR3 extends over 13 amino acids. The CDR3 sequence is CASSTGGNQPQHF. The CDR3 region has the DNA TGTGCCAGCAGCACAGGGGGCAATCAGCCCCAGCATTTT.

The chain carries TRBV28 and TRBJ2-7; D is ambiguous. The CDR3 totals 13 residues. Trimming pared 4 bases from V and 4 bases from J, leaving 11 bases between. Germline V CDR1 and CDR2: MDHEN, SYDVKM. This CDR3 is CASSSPREYEQYF. The CDR3 nucleotides read TGTGCCAGCAGTTCCCCCCGAGAATACGAGCAGTACTTC.

The gene calls are TRBV30 and TRBJ2-5; 14 bases fit TRBD2. The J segment lost 5 bases and the V segment lost 3 bases, leaving 11 bases of the junction unmatched. The germline V gene encodes CDR1 GTSNPN and CDR2 SVGIG (reference sequence). The CDR3 extends over 17 amino acids. The CDR3 loop reads CAWRIGTSGGIGETQYF. The CDR3 DNA follows: TGTGCCTGGAGGATAGGGACTAGCGGGGGTATTGGGGAGACCCAGTACTTC.

This chain uses TRBV28 with TRBJ1-2, with a possible D match to TRBD1 (5 bases). The CDR3 extends over 13 amino acids. Trimming removed 6 bases at V and 1 base at J, with 9 bases between. CDR1 MDHEN and CDR2 SYDVKM come from the germline V gene. This CDR3 is CASSRQGNYGYTF. The CDR3, as DNA: TGTGCCAGCAGCCGTCAGGGTAACTATGGCTACACCTTC.

The gene calls are TRBV4-1 and TRBJ2-1; TRBD2 matches 7 bases. The CDR3 loop spans 14 amino acids. Germline CDR1 MGHRA, CDR2 YSYEKL. J gave up 5 bases and V 4 bases, and 5 bases lay outside the gene matches. This CDR3 reads CASSPRTRHNEQFF. CDR3 DNA sequence: TGCGCCAGCAGCCCCCGGACTAGACACAATGAGCAGTTCTTC.

Concerning this clone: This specimen includes other DNA sequences encoding the same CDR3. The J gene is TRBJ1-1, the V gene TRBV5-1; D is undetermined. Trimming pared 0 bases from V and 1 base from J, leaving 7 bases between. CDR3 length equals 14 residues. CDR1 is SGHRS and CDR2 is YFSETQ in the germline V gene. The CDR3 DNA reads TGCGCCAGCAGCTTGGTGGCGGGGAACACTGAAGCTTTCTTT. This sequence encodes CASSLVAGNTEAFF.

This clone has only a few counts. CDR3 bases: TGTGCCAGCACCAAGTTAGGAGGACTAGCGAGTTGGACCCAGTACTTC. It translates to CASTKLGGLASWTQYF. The V and J genes are TRBV21-1 and TRBJ2-5; the table's TRBD2 call for D was not verified on the DNA. TRBV21-1 has pseudogene status. This CDR3 region has 16 residues.

This clone appeared once. The chain has TRBV5-1 and TRBJ2-1; TRBD1 agrees at 9 bases. Germline V lookup: CDR1 SGHRS, CDR2 YFSETQ. The CDR3 length is 15 residues. The V gene end was trimmed by 5 bases and the J gene end by 1 base; junction bases not matched to a gene: 4. CDR3 in DNA: TGCGCCAGCAGTATCGGACAGGGGTCCTACAATGAGCAGTTCTTC. Translated: CASSIGQGSYNEQFF.

The CDR3 reads CSARLQETQYF. CDR3 coding DNA: TGCAGTGCTAGACTTCAAGAGACCCAGTACTTC. The chain carries TRBV20-1 and TRBJ2-5; D not resolved. The germline CDR1 and CDR2 sequences are DFQATT and SNEGSKA (reference sequence). The CDR3 is 11 residues long. Trimming cost V 2 bases and J 2 bases, with 3 bases left between them.

The chain recombines TRBV4-1 with TRBJ2-1; D is unclear. The CDR3 totals 15 residues. The germline V and J ends were trimmed by 6 bases and 0 bases, with 12 bases remaining between them. The germline CDR1 and CDR2 sequences are MGHRA and YSYEKL. Written as DNA, the CDR3 is TGCGCCAGCAGTCACCAATTCAGCTCCTACAATGAGCAGTTCTTC. Translating gives CASSHQFSSYNEQFF.

V and J are TRBV5-4 and TRBJ1-2; 7 bases map to TRBD1. The ends lost 3 bases at V and 10 bases at J; junction bases unmatched: 9. The CDR3 covers 13 residues. Germline V lookup: CDR1 SGHNT, CDR2 YYREEE (reference sequence). The CDR3 loop is CASSSGWDSLYTF. The DNA for the CDR3 is TGTGCCAGCAGCTCAGGGTGGGACAGCCTCTACACCTTC.

The V gene is TRBV7-3, the J gene TRBJ2-2; 10 bases match TRBD1. Germline CDR1 SGHTA, CDR2 FQGTGA. CDR3 length: 16 amino acids. Trimming cost V 4 bases and J 5 bases; bases outside gene matches: 7. Here the CDR3 reads CASSSAGTGVTGELFF. The CDR3 DNA reads TGTGCCAGCAGCTCGGCCGGGACAGGGGTAACCGGGGAGCTGTTTTTT.

J is TRBJ1-5 and V is TRBV2, with no clear D. The CDR3 is 13 residues long. Trimming stripped 7 bases from V and 2 bases from J, with 9 bases between. The germline V gene encodes CDR1 SNHLY and CDR2 FYNNEI. The CDR3 DNA reads as TGTGCCAGCAACCTGGAGGGCAATCAGCCCCAGCATTTT. Encoded protein: CASNLEGNQPQHF.

The J gene is TRBJ2-5, the V gene TRBV28, with D possibly TRBD2 on 7 matching bases. The V end was cut by 6 bases, the J end by 5 bases, with 22 bases between. In germline, CDR1 is MDHEN, CDR2 SYDVKM. This CDR3 is built from 16 residues. The CDR3 sequence is CASSHEGEGVTETQYF. CDR3 coding DNA: TGTGCCAGCAGCCATGAGGGGGAGGGAGTTACGGAGACCCAGTACTTC. Full variable domain (remainder filled in from reference TRBV28 and TRBJ2-5): DVKVTQSSRYLVKRTGEKVFLECVQDMDHENMFWYRQDPGLGLRLIYFSYDVKMKEKGDIPEGYSVSREKKERFSLILESASTNQTSMYLCASSHEGEGVTETQYFGPGTRLLVL.

The chain uses TRBV10-3 and TRBJ2-5, with TRBD1 matching over 9 bases. Germline CDR1 is ENHRY and CDR2 is SYGVKD. CDR3 length: 15 residues. V shed 6 bases, J shed 5 bases, and the junction held 10 bases outside the gene matches. CDR3 sequence (DNA): TGTGCCATCAGGGACACAGGGGGCGCGGGGGAGACCCAGTACTTC. This sequence encodes CAIRDTGGAGETQYF.

This chain joins TRBV7-2 and TRBJ2-5, with D possibly TRBD2 on 6 matching bases. Looked up from germline, CDR1 is SGHTA and CDR2 is FQGNSA. There are 14 residues in the CDR3. Trimming took 2 bases from V and 4 from J, leaving 11 bases between them. CDR3 bases: TGTGCCAGCAGCTTACGTCGGGGAGGAGAGACCCAGTACTTC. It encodes CASSLRRGGETQYF.

CDR3 residues: CASSPRIQQETQYF. As DNA, the CDR3 is TGCGCCAGCAGCCCGCGGATCCAACAAGAGACCCAGTACTTC. The chain couples TRBV5-1 to TRBJ2-5; the D is unclear. Germline CDR1 and CDR2: SGHRS and YFSETQ. V was trimmed by 4 bases and J by 2 bases, leaving 12 bases between them. This CDR3 comprises 14 residues.

J is TRBJ2-1 and V is TRBV9, with TRBD2 as a possible D gene (7 bases). Trimming took off 3 bases at V and 9 bases at J, with 22 bases between the two ends. The CDR3 is 16 residues long. The germline V gene has CDR1 SGDLS and CDR2 YYNGEE. CDR3 in DNA: TGTGCCAGCAGCGGCCCCGCACGGGGGGCCGGCGGTGAGCAGTTCTTC. It codes for CASSGPARGAGGEQFF.

The V call is TRBV5-1, the J call TRBJ2-3, with 12 bases lining up with TRBD2. Looked up from germline, CDR1 is SGHRS and CDR2 is YFSETQ. This CDR3 has 15 residues. The junction had 2 bases not matched to a gene; V was cut back by 2 bases and J by 4 bases. This CDR3 reads CASSFGLAGSDTQYF. CDR3 nucleotides: TGCGCCAGCAGCTTCGGACTAGCGGGGTCAGATACGCAGTATTTT.

On this clone: No conserved phenylalanine or tryptophan is present at the end of the CDR3, so a read error is the likely explanation. This chain uses TRBV2 with TRBJ2-7; D remains unclear. Between the trimmed V and J ends, which lost 6 bases and 0 bases, there was a span of 9 bases. This CDR3 contains 13 residues. Per germline, CDR1 SNHLY and CDR2 FYNNEI. CDR3 in DNA: TGTGCCAGCAGCAGCGTACTCTCCTACGAGCAGTACCTC. Its translation is CASSSVLSYEQYL.

The rearrangement joins TRBV20-1 to TRBJ1-2; no definite D call. The V end was cut by 4 bases, the J end by 7 bases, with 10 bases between. CDR1 and CDR2 from the germline V gene are DFQATT and SNEGSKA (reference sequence). The CDR3 has 11 amino acids. CDR3 residues: CSAMRGTGYTF. The CDR3 DNA is TGCAGTGCTATGCGGGGAACTGGCTACACCTTC.